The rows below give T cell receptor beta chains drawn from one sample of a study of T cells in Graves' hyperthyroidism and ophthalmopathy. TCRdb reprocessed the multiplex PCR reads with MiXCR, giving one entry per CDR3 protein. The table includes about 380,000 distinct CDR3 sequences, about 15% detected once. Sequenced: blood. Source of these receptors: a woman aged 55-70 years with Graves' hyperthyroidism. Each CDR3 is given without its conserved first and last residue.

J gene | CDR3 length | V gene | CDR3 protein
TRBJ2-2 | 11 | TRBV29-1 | SVRGQGTGELF
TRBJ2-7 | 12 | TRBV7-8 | ASSLFASAYEQY
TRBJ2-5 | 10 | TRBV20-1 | SATNRDETQY
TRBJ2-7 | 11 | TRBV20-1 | SAIATSSYEQY
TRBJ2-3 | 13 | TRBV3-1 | ASSQDLAGPDTQY
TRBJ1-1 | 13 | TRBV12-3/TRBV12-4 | ASSLSGQGVREAF
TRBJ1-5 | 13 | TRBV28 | ASHPPSNSNQPQH
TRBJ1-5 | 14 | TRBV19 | ASSVRTYHSNQPQH
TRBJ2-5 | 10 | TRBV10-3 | AVAGQQETQY
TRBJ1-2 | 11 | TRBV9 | ASSVGNSYGYT
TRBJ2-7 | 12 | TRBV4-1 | ASRWEPAGGEQY
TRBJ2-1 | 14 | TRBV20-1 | SATSSGRGFGNEQF
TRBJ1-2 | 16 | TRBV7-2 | ASSLDGRGALRMDGYT
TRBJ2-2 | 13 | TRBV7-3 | ASSLNAANTGELF
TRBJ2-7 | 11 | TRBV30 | AWRARGPYEQY
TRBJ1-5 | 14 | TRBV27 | ASSRDGEFGNQPQH
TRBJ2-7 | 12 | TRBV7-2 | ASSLGVGVYEQY
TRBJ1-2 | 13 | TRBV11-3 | ASGLMPGSSDGYT
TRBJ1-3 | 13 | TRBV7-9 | ASSLIAVSGNTIY
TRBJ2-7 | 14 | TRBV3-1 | ASSREDSLSSYEQY
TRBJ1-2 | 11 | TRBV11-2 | ASSLAGGYGYT
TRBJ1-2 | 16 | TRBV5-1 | ASSKNPGGFTSNYGYT
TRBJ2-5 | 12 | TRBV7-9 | ASSPTGSQETQY
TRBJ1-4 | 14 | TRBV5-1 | ASSLGGTPTNEKLF
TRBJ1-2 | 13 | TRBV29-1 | SVEDLWTGEYGYT
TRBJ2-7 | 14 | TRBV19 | ASSIASRSSSYEQY
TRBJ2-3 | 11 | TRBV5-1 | ASSLERVDTQY